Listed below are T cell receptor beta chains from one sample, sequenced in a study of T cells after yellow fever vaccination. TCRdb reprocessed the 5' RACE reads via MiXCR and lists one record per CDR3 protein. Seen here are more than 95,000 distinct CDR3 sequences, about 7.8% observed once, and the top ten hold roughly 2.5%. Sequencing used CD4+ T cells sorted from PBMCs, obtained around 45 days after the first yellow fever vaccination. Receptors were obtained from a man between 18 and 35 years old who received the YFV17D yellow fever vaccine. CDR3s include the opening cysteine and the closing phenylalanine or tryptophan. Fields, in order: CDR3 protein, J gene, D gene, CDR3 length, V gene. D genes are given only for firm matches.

CASSVSAGAQGETQYF TRBJ2-5 TRBD2 16 TRBV9
CASSQVLISAGNNEQFF TRBJ2-1 NA 17 TRBV4-3
CASSFWASPLHF TRBJ1-6 NA 12 TRBV28
CASSQDRGTTIQYF TRBJ2-4 TRBD1 14 TRBV11-2
CASSDMNYGYTF TRBJ1-2 NA 12 TRBV6-2/TRBV6-3
CASRRGADYGYTF TRBJ1-2 NA 13 TRBV6-5
CASSPQGISNSPLHF TRBJ1-6 NA 15 TRBV2
CASSLDRVNYGYTF TRBJ1-2 NA 14 TRBV5-1
CASSQGDYGYTF TRBJ1-2 NA 12 TRBV4-1
CASSFVGTTGELFF TRBJ2-2 NA 14 TRBV5-1
CATSDREAEAFF TRBJ1-1 NA 12 TRBV24-1
CASSRRATGELFF TRBJ2-2 NA 13 TRBV3-1
CASSLDTEAFF TRBJ1-1 NA 11 TRBV5-1
CASTHRGRAEAFF TRBJ1-1 TRBD1 13 TRBV3-1
CSARFPGRGRVNTEAFF TRBJ1-1 NA 17 TRBV20-1
CASSLKVGLAGGEQFF TRBJ2-1 TRBD2 16 TRBV5-6
CASSYLRDRHSGNTIYF TRBJ1-3 TRBD1 17 TRBV5-6
CSARQGSSNQPQHF TRBJ1-5 TRBD1 14 TRBV20-1
CASSRLVNEQFF TRBJ2-1 NA 12 TRBV5-1
CASSSIGGQETQYF TRBJ2-5 NA 14 TRBV5-1
CATSSWGADEQFF TRBJ2-1 NA 13 TRBV15
CASSKPGQGTYEQYF TRBJ2-7 TRBD1 15 TRBV10-2
CSARFRAYNEQFF TRBJ2-1 NA 13 TRBV20-1
CASSQDWFGSTEAFF TRBJ1-1 NA 15 TRBV4-2
CASSQDPYSNQPQHF TRBJ1-5 NA 15 TRBV4-1
CASSYEDRGAEAFF TRBJ1-1 TRBD1 14 TRBV6-5
CASSIIYGRTSSNEQFF TRBJ2-1 NA 17 TRBV19
CASAQGQNYGYTF TRBJ1-2 TRBD1 13 TRBV6-2/TRBV6-3
CASSAQGGGELFF TRBJ2-2 NA 13 TRBV19
CASSLGPRGGDYNEQFF TRBJ2-1 TRBD2 17 TRBV5-1
CASSNGQGTSPLHF TRBJ1-6 TRBD1 14 TRBV7-6
CAWDSGELFF TRBJ2-2 NA 10 TRBV30
CASSGKVMNTEAFF TRBJ1-1 NA 14 TRBV2
CASSQTDRVGYTF TRBJ1-2 TRBD1 13 TRBV3-1
CASSPPGTSTDTQYF TRBJ2-3 NA 15 TRBV18
CASSRMLRGGTDTQYF TRBJ2-3 NA 16 TRBV25-1
CATGGGGPSYNEQFF TRBJ2-1 NA 15 TRBV24-1
CASSLLTAGIETQYF TRBJ2-5 NA 15 TRBV7-9
CASSGRGLAVFDKETQYF TRBJ2-5 TRBD2 18 TRBV27
CASTDLRGWETQYF TRBJ2-5 NA 14 TRBV11-2
CASRNRQGWINTEAFF TRBJ1-1 NA 16 TRBV5-1
CASSPGVRSGQPQHF TRBJ1-5 NA 15 TRBV7-9
CASSFSVGDNEQFF TRBJ2-1 NA 14 TRBV5-1
CASSETRGGIQPQHF TRBJ1-5 NA 15 TRBV6-1
CASSRRGDGGYNSPLHF TRBJ1-6 NA 17 TRBV4-2
CASSRNLYNEQFF TRBJ2-1 NA 13 TRBV4-3
CASSSSGNQETQYF TRBJ2-5 NA 14 TRBV12-3/TRBV12-4
CASRPTPGSGGYNEQFF TRBJ2-1 TRBD2 17 TRBV10-2
CASSAREQPQHF TRBJ1-5 NA 12 TRBV7-6
CASSLLILRERTYEQYF TRBJ2-7 NA 17 TRBV7-8
CASSPVQDSYGYTF TRBJ1-2 NA 14 TRBV18
CASSYPVWGRMTYEQYF TRBJ2-7 NA 17 TRBV6-2/TRBV6-3
CASSLEVGLTGELFF TRBJ2-2 NA 15 TRBV5-1
CATSDSSVGGEKLFF TRBJ1-4 NA 15 TRBV24-1
CASTPRPYNEQFF TRBJ2-1 NA 13 TRBV2
CASSRTGAQQFF TRBJ2-1 TRBD1 12 TRBV12-3/TRBV12-4
CASSYSRGLDQPQHF TRBJ1-5 TRBD1 15 TRBV6-5
CASSYGQGETQYF TRBJ2-5 NA 13 TRBV12-3/TRBV12-4
CASSLMAGGTTDTQYF TRBJ2-3 TRBD2 16 TRBV7-3
CASSLAGATSNYGYTF TRBJ1-2 NA 16 TRBV5-1